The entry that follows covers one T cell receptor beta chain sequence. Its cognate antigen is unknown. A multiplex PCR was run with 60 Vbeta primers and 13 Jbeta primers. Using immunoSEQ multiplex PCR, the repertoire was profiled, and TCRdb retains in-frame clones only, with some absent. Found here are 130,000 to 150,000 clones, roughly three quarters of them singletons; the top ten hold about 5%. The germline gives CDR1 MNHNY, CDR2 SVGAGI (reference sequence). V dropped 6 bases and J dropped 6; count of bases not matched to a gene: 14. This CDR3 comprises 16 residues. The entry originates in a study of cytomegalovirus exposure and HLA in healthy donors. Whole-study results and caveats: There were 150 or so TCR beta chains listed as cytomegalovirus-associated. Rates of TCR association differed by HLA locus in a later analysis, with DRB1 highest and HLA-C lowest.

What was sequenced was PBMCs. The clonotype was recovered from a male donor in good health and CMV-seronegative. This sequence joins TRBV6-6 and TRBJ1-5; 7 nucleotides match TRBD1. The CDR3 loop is CASRTSPGQTGQPQHF. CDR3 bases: TGTGCCAGCAGGACATCTCCGGGACAGACCGGTCAGCCCCAGCATTTT.